These 31 T cell receptor beta chains share one sample of origin, sequenced in a study of beta chain features in type 1 diabetes. Expressed TCRB transcripts were sequenced because the entire RNA isolate underwent reverse transcription. Clones were read by immunoSEQ multiplex PCR, and TCRdb kept only the in-frame ones, dropping some. The sample lists nearly 250,000 clones, roughly an eighth seen once, with more than 0.025% in the top ten. Material: naive CD4+ T cells from blood. The origin of the receptors is a woman aged 40 to 50 in good health.

V usage is TRBV10-3 and J usage is TRBJ2-7; 10 nucleotides align to TRBD2. Germline values: CDR1 ENHRY, CDR2 SYGVKD. The CDR3 consists of 14 residues. V was clipped by 6 bases and J by 6 bases; unmatched bases: 8. CDR3 coding DNA: TGTGCCATCAGGGGGCAGCGGGGGGGCCTCGAGCAGTACTTC. Amino acid sequence: CAIRGQRGGLEQYF.

The chain uses TRBV10-2 and TRBJ1-2; D is possibly TRBD1 (5 bases). Germline lookup yields CDR1 WSHSY and CDR2 SAAADI. Trimming removed 4 bases at V and 6 bases at J, with 12 bases between. The CDR3 runs 13 residues. The CDR3 protein is CASSVGRDNGYTF. CDR3 in DNA: TGCGCCAGCAGTGTCGGCAGGGATAATGGCTACACCTTC.

The rearrangement links TRBV19 to TRBJ2-1; possibly TRBD2 for D (5 bases). Trimming removed 3 bases at V and 0 bases at J, with 12 bases between. CDR1 and CDR2 (germline): LNHDA, SQIVND (reference sequence). This CDR3 spans 16 amino acids. This CDR3 is CASSIPSGTSYNEQFF. Written as DNA, the CDR3 is TGTGCCAGTAGTATTCCTTCGGGAACCTCCTACAATGAGCAGTTCTTC.

This clone was seen ten or more times. The chain has TRBV28 and TRBJ2-5; D gene unclear. V lost 5 bases and J lost 9, with 13 bases in between. This CDR3 comprises 12 residues. In germline, CDR1 is MDHEN, CDR2 SYDVKM. The CDR3 here is CASSPLYGSQYF. CDR3 bases: TGTGCCAGCAGTCCCCTATACGGGTCCCAGTACTTC.

There are a few counts of this clone. The J gene is TRBJ1-5, the V gene TRBV6-5; no clear D gene. Trimming shortened V by 5 bases and J by 5 bases, and 13 bases separated the two germline ends. The CDR3 is 14 amino acids. The germline V gene encodes CDR1 MNHEY and CDR2 SVGAGI. In DNA, the CDR3 is TGTGCCAGCAGTGCAGGAAGGTGGGATCAGCCCCAGCATTTT. It specifies CASSAGRWDQPQHF.

This clone was seen ten or more times. CDR3 protein: CSVGGQGYEQYF. The DNA of the CDR3 is TGCAGCGTTGGGGGACAGGGTTACGAGCAGTACTTC. This chain uses TRBV29-1 with TRBJ2-7, with 9 positions matching TRBD1. The CDR3 is made up of 12 amino acids. Germline lookup yields CDR1 SQVTM and CDR2 ANQGSEA. V lost 4 bases, J lost 4 bases, and 2 bases stayed unmatched.

The chain links TRBV7-9 to TRBJ2-3, with 10 nucleotides matching TRBD2. This CDR3 has 17 amino acids. The ends lost 8 bases at V and 2 bases at J; junction bases unmatched: 13. Germline loops: CDR1 SEHNR, CDR2 FQNEAQ (reference sequence). CDR3 protein: CASSWEERGGFTDTQYF. The CDR3 nucleotides are TGTGCCAGCTCGTGGGAGGAGCGGGGGGGCTTCACAGATACGCAGTATTTT. Complete variable domain (other parts from reference TRBV7-9 and TRBJ2-3): DTGVSQNPRHKITKRGQNVTFRCDPISEHNRLYWYRQTLGQGPEFLTYFQNEAQLEKSRLLSDRFSAERPKGSFSTLEIQRTEQGDSAMYLCASSWEERGGFTDTQYFGPGTRLTVL.

The chain links TRBV5-8 to TRBJ2-3, with D uncertain. V was pared by 1 base and J by 2 bases, with 8 bases between. Germline V lookup: CDR1 SGHTS, CDR2 YDEGEE. The CDR3 extends over 14 amino acids. CDR3 sequence (DNA): TGTGCCAGCAGCTTGTTTACAGACACAGATACGCAGTATTTT. Protein sequence: CASSLFTDTDTQYF.

This chain joins TRBV5-1 and TRBJ2-7; 10 positions agree with TRBD1. The germline gives CDR1 SGHRS, CDR2 YFSETQ. This CDR3 comprises 15 residues. The V segment lost 2 bases and the J segment 3 bases; nucleotides outside the gene matches: 5. The CDR3 here is CASSFRDRGIYEQYF. CDR3 coding DNA: TGCGCCAGCAGCTTCCGGGACAGGGGTATCTACGAGCAGTACTTC.

This rearrangement joins TRBV2 to TRBJ1-6, with TRBD1 as a possible D gene (5 bases). CDR1 is SNHLY and CDR2 is FYNNEI in the germline V gene. V was trimmed by 6 bases and J by 7 bases, leaving 13 bases between them. CDR3 length: 14 residues. The CDR3 loop is CASRQPGQNSPLHF. The CDR3 nucleotides read TGTGCCAGCAGGCAACCAGGGCAGAATTCACCCCTCCACTTT.

The rearrangement uses TRBV11-2 and TRBJ1-2, with 8 bases identical to TRBD1. Looked up from germline, CDR1 is SGHAT and CDR2 is FQNNGV. The V gene end was trimmed by 3 bases and the J gene end by 4 bases; junction bases not matched to a gene: 1. This CDR3 is 13 amino acids long. The CDR3 bases are TGTGCCAGCAGCTTCACAGGGGGCTATGGCTACACCTTC. Its translation: CASSFTGGYGYTF. The full variable domain, with the rest looked up from reference TRBV11-2 and TRBJ1-2, is EAGVAQSPRYKIIEKRQSVAFWCNPISGHATLYWYQQILGQGPKLLIQFQNNGVVDDSQLPKDRFSAERLKGVDSTLKIQPAKLEDSAVYLCASSFTGGYGYTFGSGTRLTVV.

This chain connects TRBV19 to TRBJ2-5, with D unresolved. This CDR3 spans 15 amino acids. V lost 1 base and J 4 bases, leaving 13 bases between the germline ends. Germline CDR1 reads LNHDA; CDR2 reads SQIVND (reference sequence). The CDR3 sequence is CASSIGSPGTETQYF. The CDR3 nucleotides are TGTGCCAGTAGTATAGGTTCGCCAGGTACAGAGACCCAGTACTTC.

The V gene is TRBV18, the J gene TRBJ1-6, with 7 bases fitting TRBD1. V trimming: 0 bases; J trimming: 9 bases; junction bases outside the gene matches: 8. The CDR3 length is 16 residues. Germline V gene data show CDR1 as KGHSH and CDR2 as LQKENI. The CDR3 DNA sequence: TGTGCCAGCTCACCACCAATTCTCAGGGACAGTTCACCCCTCCACTTT. It translates to CASSPPILRDSSPLHF.

A few counts support this clone. The V gene is TRBV5-1, the J gene TRBJ2-2, with D unclear. The ends were cut back, 2 bases at V and 2 bases at J, with 13 bases in the middle. The CDR3 has 16 residues. Germline CDR1 and CDR2: SGHRS and YFSETQ. The CDR3 sequence: CASSFSTVSNTGELFF. The CDR3 nucleotides are TGCGCCAGCAGCTTTAGTACCGTTTCCAACACCGGGGAGCTGTTTTTT.

The rearrangement links TRBV7-2 to TRBJ2-3; 15 bases match TRBD2. V gave up 6 bases and J gave up 3 bases; unmatched junction bases: 4. Germline CDR1 is SGHTA and CDR2 is FQGNSA. The CDR3 totals 16 residues. CDR3 sequence reads: CASRGLAGGGTDTQYF. For the CDR3, the DNA is TGTGCCAGCAGGGGACTAGCGGGGGGAGGAACAGATACGCAGTATTTT.

The V call is TRBV25-1, the J call TRBJ1-6; D gene uncertain. The CDR3 is 13 amino acids. With 2 bases removed from V and 7 bases from J, the gap between germline ends came to 6 bases. Germline CDR1 and CDR2: MGHDK and SYGVNS. In nucleotides, the CDR3 is TGTGCCAGCAGTGAACGAGGAAATTCACCCCTCCACTTT. Its protein is CASSERGNSPLHF. Supplemented by reference TRBV25-1 and TRBJ1-6, the full variable domain reads EADIYQTPRYLVIGTGKKITLECSQTMGHDKMYWYQQDPGMELHLIHYSYGVNSTEKGDLSSESTVSRIRTEHFPLTLESARPSHTSQYLCASSERGNSPLHFGNGTRLTVT.

This clone was counted only a few times. The genes are TRBV6-6 and TRBJ1-5; maybe TRBD1 (6 bases). The germline V gene encodes CDR1 MNHNY and CDR2 SVGAGI (reference sequence). The CDR3 loop spans 14 amino acids. Trimming shortened V by 4 bases and J by 7 bases, and 14 bases separated the two germline ends. CDR3 nucleotide sequence: TGTGCCAGCAGTTTACAGGGTCGGCGACAGCCCCAGCATTTT. This gives the protein CASSLQGRRQPQHF.

V usage is TRBV7-9 and J usage is TRBJ2-6, with D tentatively TRBD2 (5 bases). V dropped 2 bases and J dropped 6 bases, with 11 bases sitting between them. The CDR3 runs to 15 residues. Germline V gene sequence: CDR1 SEHNR, CDR2 FQNEAQ (reference sequence). CDR3 nucleotides: TGTGCCAGCAGCTTACCAGGAGGTCTGGCCAACGTCCTGACTTTC. It codes for CASSLPGGLANVLTF.

J is TRBJ1-6 and V is TRBV5-1; TRBD1 matches 8 bases. Germline V gene lookup returns CDR1 SGHRS and CDR2 YFSETQ. V dropped 4 bases and J dropped 0; count of bases not matched to a gene: 6. The CDR3 consists of 17 residues. The CDR3 DNA reads TGCGCCAGCAGCATCGGACAGGGAAGCTCCTATAATTCACCCCTCCACTTT. Translated: CASSIGQGSSYNSPLHF. Using reference TRBV5-1 and TRBJ1-6 for the parts outside the CDR3, the full variable domain is KAGVTQTPRYLIKTRGQQVTLSCSPISGHRSVSWYQQTPGQGLQFLFEYFSETQRNKGNFPGRFSGRQFSNSRSEMNVSTLELGDSALYLCASSIGQGSSYNSPLHFGNGTRLTVT.

The chain couples TRBV7-2 to TRBJ1-1; 9 nucleotides match TRBD1. Trimming took 6 bases from V and 1 from J; bases not matched to a gene: 6. CDR3 length: 15 residues. CDR1 SGHTA and CDR2 FQGNSA come from the germline V gene. Here the CDR3 reads CASRAQGAGNTEAFF. CDR3 bases: TGTGCCAGCAGGGCACAGGGGGCGGGGAACACTGAAGCTTTCTTT.

In its sample, this clone was seen a few times. The CDR3 region has the DNA TGCGCCAGCAGCGAGGGGACAACTAACTATGGCTACACCTTC. Translated, it gives CASSEGTTNYGYTF. The chain combines TRBV5-1 with TRBJ1-2, with a possible D match to TRBD1 (6 bases). The CDR3 has 14 amino acids. Trimming pared 4 bases from V and 0 bases from J, leaving 10 bases between. Germline values: CDR1 SGHRS, CDR2 YFSETQ.

The rearrangement joins TRBV5-1 to TRBJ2-5; TRBD2 aligns across 8 bases. V shed 3 bases, J shed 1 base, and the junction held 2 bases outside the gene matches. The CDR3 is 14 residues long. The V gene's germline CDR1 is SGHRS and CDR2 YFSETQ. CDR3 amino acids: CASSSRGAQETQYF. The CDR3 DNA reads as TGCGCCAGCAGCTCGCGGGGGGCCCAAGAGACCCAGTACTTC.

In this sample, this clone turned up many times. The chain links TRBV9 to TRBJ2-4; D may be TRBD1 (6 bases). The CDR3 contains 13 residues. Germline CDR1 and CDR2: SGDLS and YYNGEE. Trimming pared 3 bases from V and 7 bases from J, leaving 11 bases between. As DNA, the CDR3 is TGTGCCAGCAGCGGGGGGCAGGATAACATTCAGTACTTC. Protein sequence: CASSGGQDNIQYF. Combining the CDR3 with reference TRBV9 and TRBJ2-4 gives the whole variable domain DSGVTQTPKHLITATGQRVTLRCSPRSGDLSVYWYQQSLDQGLQFLIQYYNGEERAKGNILERFSAQQFPDLHSELNLSSLELGDSALYFCASSGGQDNIQYFGAGTRLSVL.

V gene TRBV10-3 combines with J gene TRBJ1-5; D is uncertain. Looked up from germline, CDR1 is ENHRY and CDR2 is SYGVKD. The CDR3 covers 15 residues. V was cut by 2 bases and J by 0 bases, with 8 bases left in between. The CDR3 nucleotides read TGTGCCATCAGTGAGGGACTTCTTAGCAATCAGCCCCAGCATTTT. It specifies CAISEGLLSNQPQHF.

The chain is built from TRBV15 and TRBJ1-1; perhaps TRBD1 as D (5 bases). Germline-derived CDR1 and CDR2 are LNHNV and YYDKDF (reference sequence). The CDR3 is made up of 13 amino acids. Trimming took 1 base from V and 5 from J, leaving 8 bases between them. The CDR3: CATSRGGGTEAFF. CDR3 nucleotide sequence: TGTGCCACCAGCAGAGGGGGGGGGACTGAAGCTTTCTTT.

The rearrangement joins TRBV12-5 to TRBJ2-7; TRBD1 matches 12 bases. This CDR3 has 15 residues. V was pared by 2 bases and J by 7 bases, with 6 bases of the junction left unmatched. From germline, CDR1 is LGHNT and CDR2 FRNRAP. CDR3 in DNA: TGTGCTAGTGGTTTGTGGGGACAGGGGGCTGGGGAGCAGTACTTC. Its protein product is CASGLWGQGAGEQYF.

Points on this clone: A much larger clone differs by one base, so this may be a read error. This chain connects TRBV7-9 to TRBJ1-6; 9 bases align to TRBD1. The V gene's germline CDR1 is SEHNR and CDR2 FQNEAQ (reference sequence). V shed 5 bases and J 14 bases; nucleotides not matched to a gene: 10. This CDR3 spans 14 amino acids. CDR3 in amino acids: CASSRDRAVSSLHF. The CDR3 DNA follows: TGTGCCAGCAGCCGGGACAGGGCGGTATCATCCCTCCACTTT.

The chain carries TRBV5-1 and TRBJ2-3; the match to TRBD2 covers 11 bases. The junction had 4 bases not matched to a gene; V was cut back by 0 bases and J by 4 bases. CDR1 is SGHRS and CDR2 is YFSETQ in the germline V gene. The CDR3 runs to 16 residues. CDR3 in DNA: TGCGCCAGCAGCTTGGTTGCTAGCGGGGGGCCAGATACGCAGTATTTT. It yields the protein CASSLVASGGPDTQYF.

The chain combines TRBV13 with TRBJ2-5; 8 bases agree with TRBD2. The J segment lost 7 bases and the V segment lost 0 bases, leaving 10 bases of the junction unmatched. CDR1 and CDR2 (germline): PRHDT, FYEKMQ (reference sequence). The CDR3 extends over 16 amino acids. This chain's CDR3 is CASSLGGLGQGRTQYF. The CDR3 DNA reads as TGTGCCAGCAGCTTAGGGGGACTAGGCCAGGGGAGGACCCAGTACTTC.

The chain uses TRBV18 and TRBJ2-7; D is unresolved. The CDR3 sequence is 12 residues long. Trimming pared 4 bases from V and 5 bases from J, leaving 9 bases between. Germline V gene data show CDR1 as KGHSH and CDR2 as LQKENI. The CDR3 sequence: CASSRSRDEQYF. The DNA for the CDR3 is TGTGCCAGCTCACGATCACGAGACGAGCAGTACTTC.

This clone was detected only a few times. The CDR3 loop is CASSRDGHPTQETQYF. CDR3 nucleotides: TGTGCCAGTAGTAGGGATGGACACCCTACCCAAGAGACCCAGTACTTC. The chain links TRBV19 to TRBJ2-5; D possibly corresponds to TRBD1 (5 bases). The CDR3 loop spans 16 amino acids. Germline V gives CDR1 LNHDA, CDR2 SQIVND (reference sequence). Trimming cost V 4 bases and J 1 base, with 16 bases left between them.